This T cell receptor (beta chain) was captured by sequencing in a study of blood T cell repertoires in COVID-19. Background on the study: Acute and convalescent COVID-19 specimens originated in the United States, Italy and Spain. Sample material is recorded as cDNA or gDNA derived from T cells, B-cell-depleted T cells, or PBMCs.

Enrollment of patients from Seattle took place during active infection, with longitudinal follow-up. Produced via immunoSEQ multiplex PCR; TCRdb's table is partial and in-frame only. This sample has more than 150,000 clones, with roughly 79% found just once. This clonotype was sampled from a woman older than 75 with COVID-19, enrolled during active disease. Sample: peripheral blood.

Written as DNA, the CDR3 is TGTGCCAGCAGCTTAGCAACAGGTTCCTCCTACGAGCAGTACTTC. Protein product: CASSLATGSSYEQYF. This sequence joins TRBV7-2 and TRBJ2-7; tentative D call: TRBD1 (5 bases). Trimming took off 0 bases at V and 0 bases at J, with 9 bases between the two ends. The CDR3 extends over 15 amino acids. Germline-derived CDR1 and CDR2 are SGHTA and FQGNSA. Using reference TRBV7-2 and TRBJ2-7 for the parts outside the CDR3, the full variable domain is GAGVSQSPSNKVTEKGKDVELRCDPISGHTALYWYRQSLGQGLEFLIYFQGNSAPDKSGLPSDRFSAERTGGSVSTLTIQRTQQEDSAVYLCASSLATGSSYEQYFGPGTRLTVT.